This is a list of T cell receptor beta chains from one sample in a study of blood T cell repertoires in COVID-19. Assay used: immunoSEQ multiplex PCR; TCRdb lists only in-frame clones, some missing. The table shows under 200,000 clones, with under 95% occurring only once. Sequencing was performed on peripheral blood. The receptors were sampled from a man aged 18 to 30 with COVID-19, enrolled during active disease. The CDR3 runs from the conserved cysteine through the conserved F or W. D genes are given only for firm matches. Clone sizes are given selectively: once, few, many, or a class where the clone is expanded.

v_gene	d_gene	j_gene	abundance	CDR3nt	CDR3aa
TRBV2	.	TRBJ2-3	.	TGTGCGGGGGCAGTCGGGCAGCACCGCGTCCAGTATTTT	CAGAVGQHRVQYF
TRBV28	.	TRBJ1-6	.	TGTGCCAGCAGCTCTGGAAGCAGGGGAAAGGGATCACCCCTCCACTTT	CASSSGSRGKGSPLHF
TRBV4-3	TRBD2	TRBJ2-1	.	TGCGCCAGCAGCCAATTCCTAGCGGGAGGGGGTCACAATGAGCAGTTCTTC	CASSQFLAGGGHNEQFF
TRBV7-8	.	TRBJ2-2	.	TGTGCCAGCAGCTTAGTTCGGGGGGCAGGCACCGGGGAGCTGTTTTTT	CASSLVRGAGTGELFF
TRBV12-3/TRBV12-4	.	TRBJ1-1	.	TGTGCCAGCAGTTTTATTTGGAACACTGAAGCTTTCTTT	CASSFIWNTEAFF
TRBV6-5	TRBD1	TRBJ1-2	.	TGTGCCAGCAGTTACGGGACAGGGGGCGCGGCTTACACCTTC	CASSYGTGGAAYTF
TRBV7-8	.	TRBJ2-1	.	TGTGCCAGCAGCTTGTTCGTAATGGTGGACGGACTGCACAATGAGCAGTTCTTC	CASSLFVMVDGLHNEQFF
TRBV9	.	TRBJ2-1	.	TGTGCCAGCAGCGTAGCTGAACTAGCCTCCTACAATGAGCAGTTCTTC	CASSVAELASYNEQFF
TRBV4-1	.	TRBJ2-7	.	TGCGCCAGCAGCCGGGGCCTGGACAGTTACGAGCAGTACTTC	CASSRGLDSYEQYF
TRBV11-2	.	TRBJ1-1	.	TGTGCCAGCAGCCCACTCAGGCACTCGCAGCTGGGCACTGAAGCTTTCTTT	CASSPLRHSQLGTEAFF
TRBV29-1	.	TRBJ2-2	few	TGCAGCGTTGTTGAGTCAGGCGGGGAGCTGTTTTTT	CSVVESGGELFF
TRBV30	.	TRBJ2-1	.	TGTGCCTGGAGTGTTAGCCAACAGTTCTTC	CAWSVSQQFF
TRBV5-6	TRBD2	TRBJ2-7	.	TGTGCCAGCAGCGTGTGGACTAGCCGACCCACCTACGAGCAGTACTTC	CASSVWTSRPTYEQYF
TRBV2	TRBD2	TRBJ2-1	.	TGTGCCAGCAAATCAAGGCTAGCGGGGAACAATGAGCAGTTCTTC	CASKSRLAGNNEQFF
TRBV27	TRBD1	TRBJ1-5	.	TGTGCCAGCAGTTTATCCTCGACAGGGAAAAATCAGCCCCAGCATTTT	CASSLSSTGKNQPQHF
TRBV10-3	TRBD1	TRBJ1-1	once	TGTGCCATCAGTCCCAAGGGACAGGGGGCTTCGGGGAACACTGAAGCTTTCTTT	CAISPKGQGASGNTEAFF
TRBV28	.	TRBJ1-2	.	TGTGCCAGCCAGCCAGGGGCGCGGGGCTACACCTTC	CASQPGARGYTF
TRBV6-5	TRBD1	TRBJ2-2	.	TGTGCCAGCAGTTGGACAGGGAACACCGGGGAGCTGTTTTTT	CASSWTGNTGELFF
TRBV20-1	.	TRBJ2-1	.	TGCAGTGCCCCCAGGGTCCATGAGCAGTTCTTC	CSAPRVHEQFF
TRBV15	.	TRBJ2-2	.	TGTGCCACCCTCGAGGGTAGAAACGGGGAGCTGTTTTTT	CATLEGRNGELFF
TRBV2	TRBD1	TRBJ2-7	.	TGTGCCAGCAGTGTCCCGGGACAGGTCCGAAGGGAAAGATACGAGCAGTACTTC	CASSVPGQVRRERYEQYF
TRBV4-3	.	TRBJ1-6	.	TGCGCCAGCAGCCAAGATTCCGAGAATTCACCCCTCCACTTT	CASSQDSENSPLHF
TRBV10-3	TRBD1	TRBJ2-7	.	TGTGCCATCAATCCGGGACAGGGGGCGGGGGAGCAGTACTTC	CAINPGQGAGEQYF
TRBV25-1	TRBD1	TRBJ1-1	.	TGTGCCAGCAGTGAACCGAGACAGGGATCCACTGAAGCTTTCTTT	CASSEPRQGSTEAFF
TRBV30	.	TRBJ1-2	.	TGTGCCTGGAGTGTACTCAGGGAAGCCGGCTACACCTTC	CAWSVLREAGYTF
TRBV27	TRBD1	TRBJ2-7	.	TGTGCCAGCAGTCCTCGACAGGGTCGCGAGCAGTACTTC	CASSPRQGREQYF
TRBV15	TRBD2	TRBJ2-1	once	TGTGCCACCAAACAGCGGGAGGGCCGCAATGAGCAGTTCTTC	CATKQREGRNEQFF
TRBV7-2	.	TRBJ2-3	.	TGTGCCAGCAGCTTAGCTTACGGGAGCGGCACAGATACGCAGTATTTT	CASSLAYGSGTDTQYF
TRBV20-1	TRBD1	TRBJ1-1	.	TGCAGTGCTACTGACAGGGGAAAAATTGAAGCTTTCTTT	CSATDRGKIEAFF
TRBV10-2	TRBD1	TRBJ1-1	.	TGCGCCAGCCAGGGACAGTATGAAGCTTTCTTT	CASQGQYEAFF
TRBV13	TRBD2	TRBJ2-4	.	TGTGCCAGCAGCTTAGGACTAGCGGGAGGGCCGGAAAACATTCAGTACTTC	CASSLGLAGGPENIQYF
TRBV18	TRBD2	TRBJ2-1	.	TGTGCCAGCTCACCACCGGGACTAGCTAGCGGGAGGACGAATGAGCAGTTCTTC	CASSPPGLASGRTNEQFF